The clone carrying this TCR beta chain has just a few counts. TCR beta CDR3 amplification used RNA transcripts. Scientists carried out first-round RT-PCR using HTBI primers and then a second-round multiplex PCR. TCRdb ran MiXCR on the multiplex PCR reads and lists one entry per CDR3 protein. The table shows hundreds of thousands of distinct CDR3 sequences, with under 25% occurring only once. The ends lost 2 bases at V and 4 bases at J; junction bases unmatched: 4. Germline V gene lookup returns CDR1 ENHRY and CDR2 SYGVKD. There are 15 residues in the CDR3. Patients with other autoimmune diseases, uncontrolled infections, pregnancy or lactation were excluded. Someone took the PBMCs out of around 10 ml of fresh peripheral blood. The data stem from a study of Graves' ophthalmopathy and Graves' hyperthyroidism.

The sequence derives from a woman younger than 35 with stable Graves' hyperthyroidism. The V call is TRBV10-3, the J call TRBJ2-5, with TRBD1 identical over 10 bases. The source material was peripheral blood. CDR3 nucleotide sequence: TGTGCCATCAGTGAGCCCGGGACAGGGGTAGAGACCCAGTACTTC. Residues: CAISEPGTGVETQYF.